These 7 T cell receptor beta chains came from one sample sequenced in a study of T cell repertoires in cytomegalovirus infection. MiXCR was run by TCRdb on the reads, yielding one entry per CDR3 protein. The sample consists of about 700,000 distinct CDR3 sequences, 30% to 40% of them appearing once. These TCRs are of unknown antigen specificity. Sample: cultured PBMCs, taken from culture after CMV antigen stimulation. All receptors derive from a human donor in good health (CMV status not recorded). Some clones in this sample may be carry-over from other donors' samples.

This sequence joins TRBV15 and TRBJ1-6; no firm D call. V gave up 8 bases and J gave up 11 bases, with 16 bases separating them. CDR1 LNHNV and CDR2 YYDKDF come from the germline V gene (reference sequence). This CDR3 contains 13 residues. In nucleotides, the CDR3 is TGTGCCACCCTAGGCAGGTCGGAGCCACCCCTCCACTTT. Protein product: CATLGRSEPPLHF.

This rearrangement joins TRBV7-2 to TRBJ2-6; either TRBD1 or TRBD2 may fit D (5 bases each). This CDR3 spans 18 amino acids. V was trimmed by 1 base and J by 3 bases, leaving 16 bases between them. Germline CDR1 SGHTA, CDR2 FQGNSA. CDR3 nucleotides: TGTGCCAGCAGCTTAGAGAGAGGGGATCTTTTTGGGGCCAACGTCCTGACTTTC. It specifies CASSLERGDLFGANVLTF.

The table lists this clonotype with a few counts. The chain employs TRBV27 and TRBJ2-1, with 8 positions matching TRBD2. There are 15 residues in the CDR3. V shed 5 bases and J 5 bases; nucleotides not matched to a gene: 8. The V gene's germline CDR1 is MNHEY and CDR2 SMNVEV (reference sequence). The CDR3 loop reads CASSPPSGLDNEQFF. DNA for the CDR3: TGTGCCAGCAGTCCCCCTAGCGGGTTAGACAATGAGCAGTTCTTC.

In this sample, this clonotype turned up a few times. V usage is TRBV7-2 and J usage is TRBJ2-1, with 8 bases identical to TRBD2. The ends lost 4 bases at V and 3 bases at J; junction bases unmatched: 5. The CDR3 consists of 15 residues. The germline V gene encodes CDR1 SGHTA and CDR2 FQGNSA. Written as DNA, the CDR3 is TGTGCCAGCAGCTCCATAGCGGGAAGCTACAATGAGCAGTTCTTC. This translates into CASSSIAGSYNEQFF.

The rearrangement uses TRBV11-1 and TRBJ2-2; tentative D call: TRBD1 (5 bases). The CDR3 sequence is 13 residues long. Trimming removed 6 bases from V and 5 bases from J, with 10 bases in between. The V gene's germline CDR1 is SGHAT and CDR2 FQDESV (reference sequence). The CDR3 DNA sequence: TGTGCCAGCAGAAGTAGGGGTACCGGGGAGCTGTTTTTT. Encoded protein: CASRSRGTGELFF.

This chain joins TRBV7-2 and TRBJ2-2, with D unclear. The germline V and J ends were trimmed by 2 bases and 2 bases, with 12 bases remaining between them. This CDR3 is 16 amino acids long. Germline V CDR1 and CDR2: SGHTA, FQGNSA. This chain's CDR3 is CASSLIPFQNTGELFF. Here the CDR3 DNA reads TGTGCCAGCAGCTTAATCCCCTTTCAAAACACCGGGGAGCTGTTTTTT.

In its sample, this clonotype was seen many times. The chain uses TRBV7-6 and TRBJ1-3, with D hard to call. The CDR3 totals 15 residues. Trimming left V 5 bases short and J 0 bases short, with 11 bases between. The germline CDR1 and CDR2 sequences are SGHVS and FNYEAQ. CDR3 DNA sequence: TGTGCCAGCAGCGGGAGTGCCTTCTCTGGAAACACCATATATTTT. Translation gives CASSGSAFSGNTIYF.